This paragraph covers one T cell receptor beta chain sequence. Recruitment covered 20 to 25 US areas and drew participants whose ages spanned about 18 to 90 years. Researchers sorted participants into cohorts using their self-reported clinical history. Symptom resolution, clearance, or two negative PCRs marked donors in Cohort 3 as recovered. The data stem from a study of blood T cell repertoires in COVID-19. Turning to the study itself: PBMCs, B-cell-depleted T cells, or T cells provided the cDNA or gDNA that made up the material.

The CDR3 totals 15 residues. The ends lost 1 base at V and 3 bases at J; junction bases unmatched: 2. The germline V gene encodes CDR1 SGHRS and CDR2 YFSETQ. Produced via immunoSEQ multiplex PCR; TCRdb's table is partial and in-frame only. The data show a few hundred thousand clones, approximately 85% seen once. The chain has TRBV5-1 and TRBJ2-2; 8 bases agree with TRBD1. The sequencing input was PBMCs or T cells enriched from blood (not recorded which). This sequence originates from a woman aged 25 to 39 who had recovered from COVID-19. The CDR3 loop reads CASSLQTGDTGELFF. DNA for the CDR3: TGCGCCAGCAGCTTGCAGACAGGGGACACCGGGGAGCTGTTTTTT.